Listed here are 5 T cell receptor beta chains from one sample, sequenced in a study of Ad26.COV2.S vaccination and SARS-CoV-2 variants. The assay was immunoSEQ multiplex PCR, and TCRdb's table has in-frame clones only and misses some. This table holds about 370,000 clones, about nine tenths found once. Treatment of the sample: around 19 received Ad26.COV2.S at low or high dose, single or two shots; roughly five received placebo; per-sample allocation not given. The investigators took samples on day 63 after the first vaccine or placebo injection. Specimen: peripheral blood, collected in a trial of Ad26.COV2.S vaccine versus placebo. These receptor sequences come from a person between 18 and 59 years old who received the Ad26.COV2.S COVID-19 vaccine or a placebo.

In nucleotides, the CDR3 is TGTGCCAGCAGCTTGGCCGCTGGGGAAACCGGGGAGCTGTTTTTT. It yields the protein CASSLAAGETGELFF. This chain connects TRBV5-6 to TRBJ2-2; D is undetermined. V was trimmed by 0 bases and J by 5 bases, leaving 11 bases between them. CDR3 size: 15 residues. CDR1 is SGHDT and CDR2 is YYEEEE in the germline V gene.

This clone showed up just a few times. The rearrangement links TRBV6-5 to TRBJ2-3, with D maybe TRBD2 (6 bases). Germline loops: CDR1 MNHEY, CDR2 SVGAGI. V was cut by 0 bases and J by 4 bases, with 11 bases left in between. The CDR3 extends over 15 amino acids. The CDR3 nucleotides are TGTGCCAGCAGTTACTCACGGGAGCGGGCAGATACGCAGTATTTT. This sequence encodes CASSYSRERADTQYF.

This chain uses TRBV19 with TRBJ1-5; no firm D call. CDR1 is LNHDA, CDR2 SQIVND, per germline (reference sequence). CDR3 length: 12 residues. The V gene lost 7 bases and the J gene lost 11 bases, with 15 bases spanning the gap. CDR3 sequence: CASKSGVVAQHF. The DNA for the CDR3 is TGTGCCAGTAAATCCGGGGTTGTGGCCCAGCATTTT.

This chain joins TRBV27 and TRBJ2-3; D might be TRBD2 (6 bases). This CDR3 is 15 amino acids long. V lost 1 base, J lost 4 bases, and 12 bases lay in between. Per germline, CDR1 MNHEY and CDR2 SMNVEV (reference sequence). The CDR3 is CASSLYPSGADTQYF. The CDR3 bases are TGTGCCAGCAGTTTATATCCCTCGGGGGCAGATACGCAGTATTTT.

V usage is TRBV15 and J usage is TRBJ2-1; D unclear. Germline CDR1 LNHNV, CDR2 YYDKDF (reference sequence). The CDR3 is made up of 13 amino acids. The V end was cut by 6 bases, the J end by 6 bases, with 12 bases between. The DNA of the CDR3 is TGTGCCACCAGTAACTCTCTCCGCAATGAGCAGTTCTTC. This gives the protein CATSNSLRNEQFF.